A selection of T cell receptor beta chains follows, all from one sample in a study of T cell changes during pregnancy in multiple sclerosis. Sequencing was performed with immunoSEQ multiplex PCR; in TCRdb, only in-frame clones are kept and a portion is missing. The table lists roughly 40,000 clones, roughly 90% of them singletons. The sample in question was CD8+ T cells from peripheral blood mononuclear cells, obtained in the first trimester of pregnancy. These receptors were taken from a female donor with multiple sclerosis, enrolled in a pregnancy study. Both conserved end residues are part of each CDR3. Each record gives: D gene, J gene, clone size, V gene, CDR3 DNA, CDR3 protein. A D gene is named only where the DNA matches it firmly. A clone size is listed for some rows: how often the clone was seen (once, few, many), or a class if it is expanded.

TRBD1 | TRBJ1-5 | - | TRBV2 | TGTGCCAGCAGTGCCCCGGACAGGGGTAAGTCCCAGCATTTT | CASSAPDRGKSQHF
TRBD2 | TRBJ2-1 | - | TRBV27 | TGTGCCAGCAGTCTAGCGGCCTACAATGAGCAGTTCTTC | CASSLAAYNEQFF
TRBD1 | TRBJ1-1 | - | TRBV9 | TGTGCCAGCAGCGCTACTACAGGGGGGGGACCTGAAGCTTTCTTT | CASSATTGGGPEAFF
TRBD2 | TRBJ2-3 | - | TRBV7-9 | TGTGCCAGCAGCGACAGAGGGACTAGCGGGGGCACAGATACGCAGTATTTT | CASSDRGTSGGTDTQYF
- | TRBJ2-3 | - | TRBV6-6 | TGTGCCAGCAGTTACGAATGGGGGCAGGTAACAGATACGCAGTATTTT | CASSYEWGQVTDTQYF
TRBD2 | TRBJ2-7 | - | TRBV27 | TGTGCCAGCAGTTTCCGGACTAGCGGGTACGAGCAGTACTTC | CASSFRTSGYEQYF
TRBD2 | TRBJ2-3 | - | TRBV6-5 | TGTGCCAGCAGTTACTCCTTGGGGGGGGATACGCAGTATTTT | CASSYSLGGDTQYF
- | TRBJ2-1 | once | TRBV10-3 | TGTGCCATCGAGGGCGGAGACAATGAGCAGTTCTTC | CAIEGGDNEQFF
TRBD2 | TRBJ2-1 | - | TRBV10-2 | TGCGCCAGCAGGGAGACTAGCGGGGGGTATCACTACAATGAGCAGTTCTTC | CASRETSGGYHYNEQFF
TRBD2 | TRBJ2-3 | - | TRBV2 | TGTGCCAGGGCAATCGGGAGGACCGGGACTAGCGCCTATACGCAGTATTTT | CARAIGRTGTSAYTQYF
- | TRBJ1-5 | once | TRBV6-1 | TGTGCCAGCACGTGGGGCAGGGGCAGCAATCAGCCCCAGCATTTT | CASTWGRGSNQPQHF
TRBD1 | TRBJ1-1 | once | TRBV5-1 | TGCGCCAGCAGCTGGGACAGGCAGAACACTGAAGCTTTCTTT | CASSWDRQNTEAFF
- | TRBJ1-1 | - | TRBV9 | TGTGCCAGCAGCGAGTCCGGGACCGGGGGGGAAGCTTTCTTT | CASSESGTGGEAFF
TRBD2 | TRBJ2-7 | - | TRBV9 | TGTGCCAGCAGCCTCGGGAGGAACTACGAGCAGTACTTC | CASSLGRNYEQYF
TRBD1 | TRBJ1-2 | once | TRBV13 | TGTGCCAGCAGCTTAGGCCGGGACAGGGGGGCCTACACCTTC | CASSLGRDRGAYTF
- | TRBJ1-1 | medium-sized | TRBV9 | TGTGCCAGCAGCGTAGTGTTAGGGGCTGAAGCTTTCTTT | CASSVVLGAEAFF
TRBD1 | TRBJ1-1 | - | TRBV11-3 | TGTGCCAGCAGCTTCGCGACAGGGGAAGCTTTCTTT | CASSFATGEAFF